This T cell receptor (beta chain) was identified during a study of shared clonotypes between healthy human individuals (dated by TCRdb to the early 2020s). The study in broad terms: A couple of women and a few men aged 18 to 49 years were included in the cohort. The study deeply sequenced blood TCR repertoires of roughly five healthy adults to estimate repertoire size and the extent of clonotype sharing between individuals. Different laboratories and diverse techniques were used to prepare libraries and sequence TCR repertoires, to increase sequencing depth and limit assay-specific biases. Per donor, three plates each were used for CD4 naive and CD4 memory, two for CD8 naive, and one for CD8 memory. Each donor's leukapheresis produced roughly between about 0.9 and 9.5 billion PBMCs. The study at large found these results: Based on pairwise subsampling, the degree of clonotype sharing among donors was expected to be affected by sequencing depth. About 5% of naive CD4, roughly 3.6% of naive CD8, approximately 2% of memory CD4, and around 0.4% of memory CD8 clonotypes were shared across four donors. Naive subsets generally had larger estimated clonotype richness than memory subsets did. Clonotypes shared by all four sorted-subset donors showed higher generation probabilities than non-shared clonotypes. Even with the large sequencing depth, rarefaction of the sorted-subset datasets indicated that sequencing was incomplete. Sampling was restricted to blood, and TCR repertoires in tissues likely differ from the TCR repertoires found in blood. The small number of donors limited the genetic and exposure-history diversity represented.

The donors were healthy, HIV-negative adults who had no recently reported acute infections or vaccinations. Only Caucasian adults living in Nashville, Tennessee, USA were represented among the donors. CD4+ T cells were enriched through magnetic negative selection, after which naive cells were positively selected on CD45RA and the remaining negative fraction served as the memory subset. Blood was collected by leukapheresis, and PBMCs were isolated by Ficoll-Histopaque density gradient centrifugation and then cryopreserved in liquid nitrogen vapor phase. Purity and quantity of every magnetically sorted T cell population were checked by analytical flow cytometry. Genomic DNA was isolated from every sorted fraction and measured by UV absorbance on a Nanodrop 2000c. Concerning this clone: Its cognate antigen has yet to be identified. Base qualities are missing; no much larger clone stands one base away.

Trimming takes 6 bases from V and 0 bases from J, and the germline ends sit 14 bases apart. The CDR3 covers 15 residues, taking in both the cysteine and the phenylalanine. Only CDR3 DNA remains: 45 bases, in frame from the first base. The germline V gene gives CDR1 as MGHDK and CDR2 as SYGVNS. Using the deep immunoSEQ assay, TCR CDR3 regions were amplified from genomic DNA by multiplex PCR. Extracted genomic DNA from each cell subset was distributed evenly across all wells of several immunoSEQ 96-well plates, and each plate was treated as a replicate. Each replicate PCR for sorted subsets received about 220 ng genomic DNA, equal to roughly 30,000 T cell genomes. The purified libraries were quantified using a Qubit 3.0 fluorometer, sized with a Bioanalyzer 2100, and then quantified again using the KAPA Library Quantification kit. Every immunoSEQ 96-well plate was sequenced on a separate single-read 150-cycle Illumina NextSeq 550 flow cell. On the authors' methods: Because only junctional sequences without quality scores were contained in the immunoSEQ output, filtering matching that applied to full-length reads could not be performed. To assign V/J genes and CDR3, sequences were annotated against IMGT germline references using PyIR, a Python wrapper for IgBLAST v1.9. Any read was removed if the V/J assignment was weak (E-value above 1e-6), the CDR3 was missing, or the read contained stop codons, out-of-frame junctions, or ambiguous translated residues. V3J clonotypes were defined by identical inferred V gene, J gene, and CDR3 amino acid sequence. The percentage overlap between two repertoires was calculated by dividing the number of shared unique clonotypes by the size of the smaller repertoire. Repertoire richness was assessed with RTK rarefaction, the Chao1 estimator, and Recon v2.1 estimates of unobserved clonotypes. OLGA was used to compute generation probabilities for all TCRbeta clonotypes that the gDNA method yielded from a few donors. TCRdb stores this immuneACCESS table with in-frame sequences only. Part of the clones is absent; in the studies checked, under half of the shortfall reflects unresolved V genes, and no reason is known for the rest. The V and J calls and clone size are taken from that table; D and trimming were inferred from the DNA. For this sample the table gives a few hundred thousand clones, of which around 97% were detected only once. 0.057% of the sample lies in the top ten.

The sequence was collected from a woman in her 30s in good health. The specimen sequenced was naive CD4+ T cells sorted from blood. The meaning of the sample's cell subset or site label: CD45RA+ positively selected. Here the chain combines TRBV25-1 and TRBJ1-2, with the D gene call left open. The CDR3 region: CASRAPAPSNYGYTF. In nucleotide form, the sequence is TGTGCCAGCAGGGCCCCCGCTCCCTCTAACTATGGCTACACCTTC.